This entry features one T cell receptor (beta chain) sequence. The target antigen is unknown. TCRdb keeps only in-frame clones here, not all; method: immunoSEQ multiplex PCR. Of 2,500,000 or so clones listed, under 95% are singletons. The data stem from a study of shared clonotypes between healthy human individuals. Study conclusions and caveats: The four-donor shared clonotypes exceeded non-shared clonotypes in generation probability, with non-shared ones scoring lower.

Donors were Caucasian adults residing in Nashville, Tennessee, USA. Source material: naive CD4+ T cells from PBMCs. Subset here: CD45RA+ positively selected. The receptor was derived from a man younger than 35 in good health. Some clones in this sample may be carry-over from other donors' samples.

This chain's CDR3 is CASTPGSPNEKLFF. CDR3 nucleotide sequence: TGTGCCAGCACGCCGGGCTCTCCTAATGAAAAACTGTTTTTT. The J gene is TRBJ1-4, the V gene TRBV11-2; no reliable D call. The germline V gene has CDR1 SGHAT and CDR2 FQNNGV. The CDR3 consists of 14 residues. V lost 7 bases and J lost 3, with 12 bases in between.